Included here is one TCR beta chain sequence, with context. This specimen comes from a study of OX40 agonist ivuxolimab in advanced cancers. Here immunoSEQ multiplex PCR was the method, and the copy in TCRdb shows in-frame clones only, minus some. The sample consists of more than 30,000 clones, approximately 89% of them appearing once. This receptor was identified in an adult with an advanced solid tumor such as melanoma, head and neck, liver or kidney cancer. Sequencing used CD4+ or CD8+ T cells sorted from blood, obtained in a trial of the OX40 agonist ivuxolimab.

DNA of the CDR3: TGTGCCATCAGTTCTAACGGTGCTGGTGTCGAGCAGTACTTC. Translated, it gives CAISSNGAGVEQYF. The chain employs TRBV10-3 and TRBJ2-7; D unclear. The CDR3 runs to 14 residues. Germline CDR1 is ENHRY and CDR2 is SYGVKD. V shed 5 bases and J shed 6 bases, with 17 bases lying between them.